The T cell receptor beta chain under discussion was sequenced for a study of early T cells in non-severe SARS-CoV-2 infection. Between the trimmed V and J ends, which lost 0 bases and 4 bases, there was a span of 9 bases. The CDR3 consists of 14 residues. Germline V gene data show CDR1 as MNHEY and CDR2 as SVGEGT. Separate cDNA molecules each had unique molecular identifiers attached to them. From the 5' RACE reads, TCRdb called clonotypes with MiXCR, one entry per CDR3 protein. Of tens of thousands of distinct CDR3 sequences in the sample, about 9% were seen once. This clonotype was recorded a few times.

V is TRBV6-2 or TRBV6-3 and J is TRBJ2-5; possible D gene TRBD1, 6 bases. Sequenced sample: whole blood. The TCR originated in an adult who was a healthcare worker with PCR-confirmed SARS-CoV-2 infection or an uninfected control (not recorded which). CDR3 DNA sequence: TGTGCCAGCAGTTACTCAGGGGGAGTAGAGACCCAGTACTTC. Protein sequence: CASSYSGGVETQYF.